A selection of T cell receptor beta chains follows, all from one sample in a study of blood T cell repertoires in COVID-19. Clones were sequenced by immunoSEQ multiplex PCR, and TCRdb holds only the in-frame ones, with some missing. The repertoire includes some 49,000 clones, 91% of them detected once, and 5.5% to 6.5% sits in the top ten. Sequenced: peripheral blood. The receptors originated from a man aged 45-60 years with active COVID-19. Both conserved end residues are part of each CDR3. A D gene is named only where the DNA matches it firmly. Rows give clone size only sometimes, using once, few, many, or a class for an expanded clone.

>TRBJ2-7|TRBV7-9|TRBD1|NA
CASSYRTGRSYEQYF
TGTGCCAGCAGCTATAGGACAGGAAGGTCCTACGAGCAGTACTTC
>TRBJ2-1|TRBV2|NA|NA
CASRLGADSYNEQFF
TGTGCCAGCAGGCTAGGGGCGGACTCCTACAATGAGCAGTTCTTC
>TRBJ2-1|TRBV7-2|NA|once
CASSLVAGPNEQFF
TGTGCCAGCAGCTTAGTCGCGGGACCTAATGAGCAGTTCTTC
>TRBJ2-5|TRBV11-2|TRBD2|NA
CASSLRAGVPDPYF
TGTGCCAGCAGCTTACGAGCGGGGGTCCCGGACCCGTACTTC
>TRBJ2-1|TRBV19|NA|NA
CASSIRRSSYNEQFF
TGTGCCAGTAGCATTAGAAGGAGCTCCTACAATGAGCAGTTCTTC
>TRBJ1-6|TRBV27|NA|NA
CASSFGSSYNSPLHF
TGTGCCAGCAGTTTTGGGAGCTCCTATAATTCACCCCTCCACTTT
>TRBJ2-5|TRBV5-1|TRBD1|NA
CASSLGDRVQETQYF
TGCGCCAGCAGCTTGGGGGACAGGGTCCAAGAGACCCAGTACTTC
>TRBJ2-1|TRBV6-2/TRBV6-3|TRBD2|NA
CASSYRGGIEQFF
TGTGCCAGCAGTTACCGGGGGGGCATTGAGCAGTTCTTC
>TRBJ2-7|TRBV29-1|TRBD2|NA
CSARTSGSREQYF
TGCAGCGCCCGGACTAGCGGGAGTAGGGAGCAGTACTTC
>TRBJ2-3|TRBV19|TRBD2|NA
CASSIEGTSASTDTQYF
TGTGCCAGTAGTATAGAGGGGACTAGCGCTAGCACAGATACGCAGTATTTT
>TRBJ1-5|TRBV24-1|NA|NA
CATSDYLGARLAPQHF
TGTGCCACCAGTGATTATCTGGGGGCCCGGCTGGCGCCCCAGCATTTT
>TRBJ2-5|TRBV18|TRBD1|NA
CASKPPTGEETQYF
TGTGCCAGCAAACCCCCGACAGGGGAAGAGACCCAGTACTTC
>TRBJ2-7|TRBV12-3/TRBV12-4|TRBD1|NA
CASGQGPSYEQYF
TGTGCCAGTGGACAGGGCCCTTCCTACGAGCAGTACTTC
>TRBJ1-5|TRBV7-2|NA|NA
CASSLAVQEGHQPQHF
TGTGCCAGCAGCTTAGCGGTGCAAGAGGGTCATCAGCCCCAGCATTTT
>TRBJ1-1|TRBV6-1|TRBD1|NA
CASSEGQGHTEAFF
TGTGCCAGCAGTGAGGGACAGGGTCACACTGAAGCTTTCTTT
>TRBJ2-7|TRBV19|NA|medium-sized
CASSSTGKDEQYF
TGTGCCAGTAGCTCCACCGGGAAAGACGAGCAGTACTTC
>TRBJ2-7|TRBV5-1|TRBD2|NA
CASSRITGTSGTYEQYF
TGCGCCAGCAGCCGGATAACAGGGACTAGCGGGACCTACGAGCAGTACTTC
>TRBJ1-1|TRBV5-6|NA|NA
CASSFKDGGAFF
TGTGCCAGCAGCTTCAAAGACGGGGGAGCTTTCTTT
>TRBJ1-5|TRBV27|NA|once
CASSPGSPYSNQPQHF
TGTGCCAGCAGCCCAGGGTCGCCATATAGCAATCAGCCCCAGCATTTT
>TRBJ2-6|TRBV15|NA|NA
CATSYTVGAGANVLTF
TGTGCCACCAGCTATACCGTAGGGGCCGGGGCCAACGTCCTGACTTTC
>TRBJ1-5|TRBV2|NA|NA
CASRERQTLNQPQHF
TGTGCCAGCAGAGAAAGACAGACCCTCAATCAGCCCCAGCATTTT
>TRBJ2-1|TRBV4-1|TRBD1|NA
CASSQDNRGSSQFF
TGCGCCAGCAGCCAAGATAACAGGGGTTCGTCGCAGTTCTTC
>TRBJ2-4|TRBV2|TRBD2|NA
CASSDLVLAGGLAKNIQYF
TGTGCCAGCAGTGACTTGGTACTAGCGGGGGGTTTAGCCAAAAACATTCAGTACTTC
>TRBJ2-4|TRBV19|TRBD2|NA
CASSLTSGSNIQYF
TGTGCCAGTAGCTTGACTAGCGGGAGTAACATTCAGTACTTC
>TRBJ1-1|TRBV9|NA|once
CASTVGEGRTEAFF
TGTGCCAGCACGGTGGGGGAGGGGAGAACTGAAGCTTTCTTT
>TRBJ1-2|TRBV19|TRBD1|once
CASSGGTGNYGYTF
TGTGCCAGTAGTGGGGGGACAGGCAACTATGGCTACACCTTC
>TRBJ1-2|TRBV18|TRBD1|NA
CASSQERGTDYGYTF
TGTGCCAGCTCACAGGAAAGGGGGACAGACTATGGCTACACCTTC
>TRBJ2-7|TRBV28|NA|NA
CASSLGDSDYEQYF
TGTGCCAGCAGTTTAGGGGACTCTGACTACGAGCAGTACTTC
>TRBJ2-1|TRBV6-4|NA|NA
CASSPLGINEQFF
TGTGCCAGCAGCCCCCTCGGTATTAATGAGCAGTTCTTC
>TRBJ2-5|TRBV7-2|TRBD1|NA
CASSSPPGQGGGETQYF
TGTGCCAGCAGCTCCCCCCCGGGACAGGGTGGGGGGGAGACCCAGTACTTC
>TRBJ2-5|TRBV7-9|NA|NA
CASSFGGQETQYF
TGTGCCAGCAGCTTCGGGGGTCAAGAGACCCAGTACTTC
>TRBJ2-5|TRBV2|NA|once
CASAGQPDETQYF
TGTGCCAGCGCAGGACAGCCCGACGAGACCCAGTACTTC
>TRBJ1-2|TRBV7-2|NA|NA
CASTTQTQGVDGYTF
TGTGCCAGCACTACCCAGACTCAGGGCGTGGATGGCTACACCTTC
>TRBJ2-2|TRBV4-1|NA|NA
CASSQDLRGPGELFF
TGCGCCAGCAGCCAAGATCTGCGGGGCCCCGGGGAGCTGTTTTTT
>TRBJ1-2|TRBV6-5|NA|NA
CASSPWGRGNGYTF
TGTGCCAGCAGTCCTTGGGGCAGGGGAAATGGCTACACCTTC
>TRBJ2-3|TRBV5-4|NA|NA
CASSLVFADTQYF
TGTGCCAGCAGCTTGGTCTTCGCAGATACGCAGTATTTT
>TRBJ2-1|TRBV18|NA|NA
CASSSPSASSQRNEQFF
TGTGCCAGCTCTTCTCCGTCGGCTAGCTCCCAGCGGAATGAGCAGTTCTTC
>TRBJ2-7|TRBV19|TRBD2|NA
CASRVTSGRGEQYF
TGTGCCAGTAGGGTGACTAGCGGGAGAGGGGAGCAGTACTTC
>TRBJ2-2|TRBV6-1|NA|NA
CASSDGAGTGELFF
TGTGCCAGCAGTGATGGCGCGGGAACCGGGGAGCTGTTTTTT
>TRBJ1-6|TRBV4-3|NA|NA
CASSQATGLSSYNSPLHF
TGCGCCAGCAGCCAAGCAACAGGGCTGAGCTCCTATAATTCACCCCTCCACTTT
>TRBJ2-3|TRBV10-2|NA|NA
CASSESSTYTDTQYF
TGCGCCAGCAGTGAGTCTTCTACCTACACAGATACGCAGTATTTT
>TRBJ1-5|TRBV12-3/TRBV12-4|NA|NA
CASRGAGQIGHF
TGTGCCAGCAGGGGAGCCGGACAGATCGGGCATTTT
>TRBJ2-7|TRBV12-5|NA|NA
CASGPRGRSYEQYF
TGTGCTAGTGGCCCGCGCGGGCGATCCTACGAGCAGTACTTC
>TRBJ2-4|TRBV4-2|TRBD1|NA
CASSFGRDRVDQNIQYF
TGTGCCAGCAGCTTTGGACGGGACAGGGTTGACCAAAACATTCAGTACTTC
>TRBJ2-7|TRBV4-2|TRBD2|NA
CASSQDWGGAYEQYF
TGTGCCAGCAGCCAAGATTGGGGGGGGGCCTACGAGCAGTACTTC
>TRBJ2-7|TRBV3-1/TRBV3-2|NA|once
CASSRGARRKTYEQYF
TGTGCCAGCAGCCGTGGTGCTAGGCGGAAAACCTACGAGCAGTACTTC
>TRBJ2-1|TRBV6-5|TRBD2|once
CASTSLAGGQEQFF
TGTGCCAGCACCTCGTTAGCGGGGGGGCAAGAGCAGTTCTTC
>TRBJ2-7|TRBV28|TRBD2|NA
CASRGDYEQYF
TGTGCCAGCCGGGGGGACTACGAGCAGTACTTC
>TRBJ1-1|TRBV27|NA|NA
CASSLGRNTEAFF
TGTGCCAGCAGTTTAGGCAGGAACACTGAAGCTTTCTTT
>TRBJ2-7|TRBV3-1/TRBV3-2|TRBD1|few
CASSQDWTGAYEQYF
TGTGCCAGCAGCCAAGATTGGACAGGGGCCTACGAGCAGTACTTC
>TRBJ2-1|TRBV6-1|TRBD1|NA
CASSEAATGGNEQFF
TGTGCCAGCAGTGAAGCGGCGACAGGGGGGAATGAGCAGTTCTTC
>TRBJ1-1|TRBV3-1/TRBV3-2|NA|NA
CASSSPGLDTEAFF
TGTGCCAGCAGCTCGCCGGGTTTGGACACTGAAGCTTTCTTT
>TRBJ1-3|TRBV9|NA|NA
CASSVSLSGNTIYF
TGTGCCAGCAGCGTGAGCCTCTCTGGAAACACCATATATTTT
>TRBJ1-5|TRBV3-1/TRBV3-2|NA|NA
CASSQQGSNQPQHF
TGTGCCAGCAGCCAACAGGGGAGCAATCAGCCCCAGCATTTT
>TRBJ1-1|TRBV27|NA|NA
CASSSGFTEAFF
TGTGCCAGCAGTTCGGGGTTTACTGAAGCTTTCTTT
>TRBJ2-2|TRBV4-1|TRBD1|NA
CASSQAGGEVTGELFF
TGCGCCAGCAGCCAAGCAGGGGGAGAGGTTACCGGGGAGCTGTTTTTT